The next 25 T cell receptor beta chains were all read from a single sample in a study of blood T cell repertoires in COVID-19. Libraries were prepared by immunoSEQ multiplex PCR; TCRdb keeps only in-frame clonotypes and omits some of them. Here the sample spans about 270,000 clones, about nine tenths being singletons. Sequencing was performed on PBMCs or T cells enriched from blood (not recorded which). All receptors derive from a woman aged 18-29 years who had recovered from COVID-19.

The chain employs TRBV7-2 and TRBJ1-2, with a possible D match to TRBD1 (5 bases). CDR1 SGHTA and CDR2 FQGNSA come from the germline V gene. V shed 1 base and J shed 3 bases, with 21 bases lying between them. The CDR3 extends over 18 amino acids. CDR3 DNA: TGTGCCAGCAGCTTAGTGGTTGGAGGGGCATTACAAGACTATGGCTACACCTTC. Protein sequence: CASSLVVGGALQDYGYTF.

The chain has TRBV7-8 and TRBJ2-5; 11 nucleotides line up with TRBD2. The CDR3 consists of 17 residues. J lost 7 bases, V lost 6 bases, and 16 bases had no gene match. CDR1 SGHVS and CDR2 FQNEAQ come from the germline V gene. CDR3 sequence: CASSPLAGGNARGTQYF. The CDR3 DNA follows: TGTGCCAGCAGTCCCCTAGCGGGAGGTAATGCGCGGGGGACCCAGTACTTC.

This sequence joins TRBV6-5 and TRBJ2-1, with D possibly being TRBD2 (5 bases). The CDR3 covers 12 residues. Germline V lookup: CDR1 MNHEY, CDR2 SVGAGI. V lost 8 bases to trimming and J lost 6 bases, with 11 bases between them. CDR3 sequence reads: CASRTRTNEQFF. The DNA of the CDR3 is TGTGCCAGCCGGACTCGTACCAATGAGCAGTTCTTC.

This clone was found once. The CDR3 reads CASSQRGTRYF. Here the CDR3 DNA reads TGTGCCAGCAGCCAACGGGGGACTAGATACTTC. The chain has TRBV3-1 (or the pseudogene TRBV3-2) and TRBJ2-7; 8 bases line up with TRBD2. J lost 13 bases, V lost 2 bases, and 4 bases had no gene match. This CDR3 is built from 11 residues. From germline, CDR1 is LGHDT and CDR2 YNNKEL (reference sequence).

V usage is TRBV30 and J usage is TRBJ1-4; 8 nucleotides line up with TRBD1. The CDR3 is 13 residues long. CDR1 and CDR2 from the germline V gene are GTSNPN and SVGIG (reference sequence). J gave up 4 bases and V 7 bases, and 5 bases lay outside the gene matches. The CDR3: CAFGQGINEKLFF. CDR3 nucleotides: TGTGCCTTCGGACAGGGCATTAATGAAAAACTGTTTTTT.

The CDR3 region is CASSPHAGTGVGGYTF. Here the CDR3 DNA reads TGCGCCAGCAGCCCCCATGCCGGGACAGGGGTCGGGGGCTACACCTTC. The chain carries TRBV4-1 and TRBJ1-2; 10 bases line up with TRBD1. J gave up 8 bases and V 4 bases, and 13 bases lay outside the gene matches. The CDR3 runs 16 residues. CDR1 MGHRA and CDR2 YSYEKL come from the germline V gene.

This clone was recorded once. The DNA of the CDR3 is TGTGCCAGCAGCAAAGGCCCAGCTAACTATGGCTACACCTTC. Its translation is CASSKGPANYGYTF. This chain uses TRBV21-1 with TRBJ1-2; the D segment call TRBD1 is taken from the table without a DNA check. TRBV21-1 is assigned pseudogene status. CDR3 length: 14 residues.

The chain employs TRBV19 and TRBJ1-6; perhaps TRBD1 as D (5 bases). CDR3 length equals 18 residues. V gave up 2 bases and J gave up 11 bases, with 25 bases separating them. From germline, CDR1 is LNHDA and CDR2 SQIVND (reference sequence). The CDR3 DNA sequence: TGTGCCAGTAGTATATTTGAATTTGCGGGGGTACTACCACCACCCCTCCACTTT. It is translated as CASSIFEFAGVLPPPLHF.

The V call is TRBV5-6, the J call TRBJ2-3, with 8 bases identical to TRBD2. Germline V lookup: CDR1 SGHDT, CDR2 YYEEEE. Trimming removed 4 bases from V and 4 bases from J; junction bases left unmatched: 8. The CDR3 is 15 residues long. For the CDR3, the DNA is TGTGCCAGCAGCCCGGGAGGGGGACCCGCAGATACGCAGTATTTT. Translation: CASSPGGGPADTQYF. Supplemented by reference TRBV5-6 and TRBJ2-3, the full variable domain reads DAGVTQSPTHLIKTRGQQVTLRCSPKSGHDTVSWYQQALGQGPQFIFQYYEEEERQRGNFPDRFSGHQFPNYSSELNVNALLLGDSALYLCASSPGGGPADTQYFGPGTRLTVL.

CDR3 coding DNA: TGTGCCAGCAGTGACGACAGTTACGAGCAGTACTTC. This translates into CASSDDSYEQYF. This chain joins TRBV25-1 and TRBJ2-7, with D possibly being TRBD1 (5 bases). The CDR3 spans 12 residues. V was pared by 3 bases and J by 4 bases, with 7 bases between. Germline V gene lookup returns CDR1 MGHDK and CDR2 SYGVNS.

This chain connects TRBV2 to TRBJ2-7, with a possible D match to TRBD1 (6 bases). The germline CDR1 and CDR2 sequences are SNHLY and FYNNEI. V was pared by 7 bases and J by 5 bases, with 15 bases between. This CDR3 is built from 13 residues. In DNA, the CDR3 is TGTGCCAGCAATAAACAGGGTTACCACGAGCAGTACTTC. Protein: CASNKQGYHEQYF.

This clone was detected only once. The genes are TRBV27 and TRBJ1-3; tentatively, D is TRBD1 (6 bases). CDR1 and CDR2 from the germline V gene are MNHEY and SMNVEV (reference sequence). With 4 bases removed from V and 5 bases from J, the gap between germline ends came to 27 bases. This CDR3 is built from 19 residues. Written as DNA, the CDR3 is TGTGCCAGCAGTTCCTTGAAGGTCCCGGAGGACAGCTCACGAAACACCATATATTTT. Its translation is CASSSLKVPEDSSRNTIYF.

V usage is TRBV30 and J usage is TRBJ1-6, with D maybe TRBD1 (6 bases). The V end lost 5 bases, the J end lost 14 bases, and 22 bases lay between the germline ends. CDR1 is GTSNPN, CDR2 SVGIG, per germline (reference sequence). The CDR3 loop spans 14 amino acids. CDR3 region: CAWSAGGSKSTLHF. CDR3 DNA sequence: TGTGCCTGGTCGGCGGGGGGCTCAAAGAGTACCCTCCACTTT.

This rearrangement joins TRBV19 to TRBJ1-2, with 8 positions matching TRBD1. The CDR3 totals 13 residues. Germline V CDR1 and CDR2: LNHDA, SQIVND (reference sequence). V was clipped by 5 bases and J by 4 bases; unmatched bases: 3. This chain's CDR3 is CASSQGQGYGYTF. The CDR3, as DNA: TGTGCCAGTAGTCAAGGACAGGGCTATGGCTACACCTTC.

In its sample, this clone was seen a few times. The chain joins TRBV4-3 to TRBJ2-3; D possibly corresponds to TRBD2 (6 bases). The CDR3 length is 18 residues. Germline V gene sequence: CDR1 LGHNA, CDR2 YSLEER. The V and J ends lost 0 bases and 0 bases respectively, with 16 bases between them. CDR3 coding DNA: TGCGCCAGCAGCCAAGATGCCCGTGGCGGGGACAGCACAGATACGCAGTATTTT. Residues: CASSQDARGGDSTDTQYF.

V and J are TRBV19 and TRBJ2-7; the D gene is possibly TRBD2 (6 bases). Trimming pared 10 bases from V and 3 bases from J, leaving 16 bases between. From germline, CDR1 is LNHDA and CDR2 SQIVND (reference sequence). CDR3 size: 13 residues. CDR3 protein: CATRGLGDYEQYF. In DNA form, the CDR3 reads TGTGCCACCCGGGGGTTGGGCGACTACGAGCAGTACTTC.

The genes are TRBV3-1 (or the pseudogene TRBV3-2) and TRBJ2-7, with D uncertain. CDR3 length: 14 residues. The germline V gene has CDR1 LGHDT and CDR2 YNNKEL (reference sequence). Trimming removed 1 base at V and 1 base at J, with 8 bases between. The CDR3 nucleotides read TGTGCCAGCAGCCAAGGTCCGGGTTCCTACGAGCAGTACTTC. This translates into CASSQGPGSYEQYF.

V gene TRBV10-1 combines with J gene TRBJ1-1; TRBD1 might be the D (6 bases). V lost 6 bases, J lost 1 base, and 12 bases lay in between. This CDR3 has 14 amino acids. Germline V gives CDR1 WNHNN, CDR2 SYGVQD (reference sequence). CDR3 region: CASSQGQPNTEAFF. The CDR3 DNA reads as TGCGCCAGCAGCCAAGGACAGCCGAACACTGAAGCTTTCTTT.

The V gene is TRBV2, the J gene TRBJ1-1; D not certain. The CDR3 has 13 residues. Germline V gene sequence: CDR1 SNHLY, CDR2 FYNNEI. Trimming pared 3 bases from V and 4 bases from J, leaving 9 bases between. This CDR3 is CASSDSRGTEAFF. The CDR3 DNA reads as TGTGCCAGCAGTGACAGTAGAGGCACTGAAGCTTTCTTT.

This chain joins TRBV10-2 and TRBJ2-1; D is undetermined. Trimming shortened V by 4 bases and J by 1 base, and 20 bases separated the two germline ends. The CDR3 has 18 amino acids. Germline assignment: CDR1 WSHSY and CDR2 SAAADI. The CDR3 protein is CASSVWVRRSESYNEQFF. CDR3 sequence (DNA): TGCGCCAGCAGTGTATGGGTTCGACGCTCGGAGTCCTACAATGAGCAGTTCTTC.

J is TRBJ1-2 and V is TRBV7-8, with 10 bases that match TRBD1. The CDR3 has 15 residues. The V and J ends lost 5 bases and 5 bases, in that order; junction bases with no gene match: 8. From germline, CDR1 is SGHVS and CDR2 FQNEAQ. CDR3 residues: CASSPRQGASYGYTF. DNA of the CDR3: TGTGCCAGCAGCCCCCGACAGGGGGCGAGTTATGGCTACACCTTC.

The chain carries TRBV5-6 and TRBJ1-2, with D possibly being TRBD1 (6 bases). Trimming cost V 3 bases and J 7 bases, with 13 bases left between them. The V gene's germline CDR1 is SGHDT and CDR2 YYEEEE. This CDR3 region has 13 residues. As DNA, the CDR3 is TGTGCCAGCAGCTCGCCGGACAGTTTTGGCTACACCTTC. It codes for CASSSPDSFGYTF.

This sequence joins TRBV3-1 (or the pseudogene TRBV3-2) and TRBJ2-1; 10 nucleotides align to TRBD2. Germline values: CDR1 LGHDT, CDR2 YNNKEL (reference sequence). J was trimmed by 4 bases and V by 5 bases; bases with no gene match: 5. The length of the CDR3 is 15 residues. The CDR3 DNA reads TGTGCCAGCAGCTTTAGCGGGAGGATTTACAATGAGCAGTTCTTC. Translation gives CASSFSGRIYNEQFF.

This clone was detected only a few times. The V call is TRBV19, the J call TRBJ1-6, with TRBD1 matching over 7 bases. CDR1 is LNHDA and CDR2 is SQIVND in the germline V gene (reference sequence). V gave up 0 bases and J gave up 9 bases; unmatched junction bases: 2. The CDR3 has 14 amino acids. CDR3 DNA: TGTGCCAGTAGTATAGAGAGGACAGGTTCACCCCTCCACTTT. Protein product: CASSIERTGSPLHF.

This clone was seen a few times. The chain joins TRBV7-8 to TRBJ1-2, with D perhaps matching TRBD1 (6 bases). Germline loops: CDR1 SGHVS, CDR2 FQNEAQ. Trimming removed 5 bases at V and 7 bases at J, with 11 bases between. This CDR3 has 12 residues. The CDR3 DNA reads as TGTGCCAGCAGCGTGGACAGTTCTGGCTACACCTTC. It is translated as CASSVDSSGYTF. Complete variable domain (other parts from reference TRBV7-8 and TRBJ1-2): GAGVSQSPRYKVAKRGQDVALRCDPISGHVSLFWYQQALGQGPEFLTYFQNEAQLDKSGLPSDRFFAERPEGSVSTLKIQRTQQEDSAVYLCASSVDSSGYTFGSGTRLTVV.